This T cell receptor (beta chain) derives from a study of early T cells in non-severe SARS-CoV-2 infection (dated by TCRdb to the early 2020s). In the study overall: TCR sequencing used bulk RNA from unsorted whole blood, so alpha and beta chains could not be paired.

Library prep was done by 5' RACE. This sample was sequenced with a NextSeq 500. To correct for sequencing error and PCR bias, the TCR library protocol tagged individual cDNA molecules with unique molecular identifiers. Both TCR alpha and beta chains were sequenced, and tight co-correlation was observed between alpha and beta sequence abundances in each sample. The source study handled its data this way. Decombinator V4 was used to annotate the V gene, J gene and CDR3 of the TCR sequences. TCRs were defined as expanded if a significant change between any two time points was detected under a Poisson model with p below 0.0001. Abundances of TCRs were expressed as counts per million after normalisation to the total number of TCRs sequenced in each sample. TRAV1-2 paired with TRAJ12, TRAJ20 or TRAJ33 defined MAIT TCRs, while TRAV10 paired with TRAJ18 defined iNKT TCRs. VDJdb, accessed 1 November 2021, was searched for CMV, EBV and SARS-CoV-2 annotated TCRs, excluding TCRs annotated for multiple antigens. TCRdb handled the public reads itself, with Q25 trimming in fastp and clone calling in MiXCR, and kept productive beta chains. Every distinct CDR3 protein forms one entry, paired with its most common genes and DNA. TCRdb's processing, not the authors' own work, is the source of the V and J calls. This sample gives approximately 69,000 distinct CDR3 sequences in total; about 12% of them show up just once. Of the sample, less than 7% falls within the top ten clones.

This was a case-control study nested in a cohort of healthcare workers in London, UK, who had nasopharyngeal swab PCR tests and blood samples taken every week. Healthcare workers were recruited during the week of the UK lockdown, between 23 and 31 March 2020, and followed weekly for up to 16 weeks. The research as a whole found: VDJdb matching was skewed toward anti-spike CD8 responses and likely underestimated virus-specific expansions by missing private and CD4 specificities.

Note on this clonotype: The antigen this receptor binds is unknown. No qualities accompany the bases; no much larger clone lies one base away.

CDR1 and CDR2 (LGHDT, YNNKEL) derive from the germline V gene (reference sequence). Reading from cysteine to phenylalanine, the CDR3 counts 11 amino acids. This entry keeps only the CDR3 DNA: 33 bases, framed from base 1. At the junction V is shortened by 3 bases and J by 8 bases, with 8 bases in between. The sequenced sample consisted of whole blood. The V and J segments used are TRBV3-1 and TRBJ2-7; the D gene is perhaps TRBD2, from 5 matching bases. This sequence originates from an adult who was a healthcare worker with PCR-confirmed SARS-CoV-2 infection or an uninfected control (not recorded which). The DNA sequence follows: TGTGCCAGCAGCCAGGGAGTCAAGCAGTACTTC. Its product reads: CASSQGVKQYF.